There are a few counts of the clone carrying this T cell receptor beta chain. A single record per CDR3 protein comes from TCRdb applying MiXCR to the 5' RACE reads. The data show roughly 400,000 distinct CDR3 sequences, roughly 15% seen once. This entry comes from a study of T-cell memory formation after mild COVID-19. The CDR3 consists of 12 residues. Trimming removed 8 bases at V and 8 bases at J, with 15 bases between. Germline loops: CDR1 MGHDK, CDR2 SYGVNS. What was sequenced was PBMCs or a T cell subset sorted from them (not recorded which). This TCR was sampled from a man younger than 30 who had mild COVID-19 (a few samples of this study predate the infection). Cell type and time point are not known. The chain is built from TRBV25-1 and TRBJ1-2; the D is unclear. CDR3 sequence reads: CASGYQGGGYTF. The CDR3 DNA reads TGTGCCAGCGGGTACCAAGGAGGAGGCTACACCTTC.